One sample yielded the 17 T cell receptor beta chains listed below, sequenced in a study of T-cell reconstitution after alpha-beta-depleted transplantation in children. Unique molecular identifiers were used in preparing the TCRbeta library. TCRdb independently ran MiXCR on the PCR reads; one entry per CDR3 protein. Of about 200,000 distinct CDR3 sequences listed, 6.3% are singletons. The sequencing here drew on PBMCs, taken before TCRalphabeta/CD19-depleted stem cell transplant. The receptors originated from a girl under three years old with combined immunodeficiency, due to receive a stem cell transplant.

The chain joins TRBV3-1 to TRBJ2-7; no clear D gene. V was trimmed by 5 bases and J by 8 bases, leaving 10 bases between them. The CDR3 is 11 amino acids. The germline V gene has CDR1 LGHDT and CDR2 YNNKEL (reference sequence). CDR3: CASSGRGKQYF. DNA for the CDR3: TGTGCCAGCAGCGGACGTGGTAAGCAGTACTTC.

The DNA for the CDR3 is TGTGCCACCAGCCCGGGACTAGCGGGAGGTGCTGATACGCAGTATTTT. Its translation: CATSPGLAGGADTQYF. The V and J genes are TRBV15 and TRBJ2-3, with 15 bases lining up with TRBD2. This CDR3 is built from 16 residues. J gave up 6 bases and V 5 bases, and 6 bases lay outside the gene matches. From germline, CDR1 is LNHNV and CDR2 YYDKDF (reference sequence).

This clonotype occurred many times. V usage is TRBV29-1 and J usage is TRBJ1-2, with 9 bases identical to TRBD1. The CDR3 totals 15 residues. CDR1 and CDR2 from the germline V gene are SQVTM and ANQGSEA. V was pared by 6 bases and J by 2 bases, with 10 bases of the junction left unmatched. CDR3 nucleotides: TGCAGCGTGGGGGGGACAGGGAGCACCAACTATGGCTACACCTTC. It is translated as CSVGGTGSTNYGYTF. Combining the CDR3 with reference TRBV29-1 and TRBJ1-2 gives the whole variable domain SAVISQKPSRDICQRGTSLTIQCQVDSQVTMMFWYRQQPGQSLTLIATANQGSEATYESGFVIDKFPISRPNLTFSTLTVSNMSPEDSSIYLCSVGGTGSTNYGYTFGSGTRLTVV.

This clonotype was found a few times. The rearrangement links TRBV20-1 to TRBJ2-5; 11 bases fit TRBD2. This CDR3 region has 16 residues. Germline loops: CDR1 DFQATT, CDR2 SNEGSKA (reference sequence). Trimming cost V 3 bases and J 5 bases; bases outside gene matches: 11. In nucleotides, the CDR3 is TGCAGTGCTAGTCCTTCTAGCGGGGGGAGGCTGGAGACCCAGTACTTC. It is translated as CSASPSSGGRLETQYF.

The sample holds many counts of this clonotype. The junction departs from the called germline gene at one end, perhaps through a read error. V and J are TRBV7-7 and TRBJ2-7; 11 bases match TRBD2. The germline V gene encodes CDR1 SSHAT and CDR2 FNYEAQ (reference sequence). The CDR3 is made up of 17 amino acids. DNA of the CDR3: TGTGCTAGCAGCTTAGAGCTAGCGGGAGGAGGCTCCTACGAGCAGTACTTC. Residues: CASSLELAGGGSYEQYF.

In this sample, this clonotype turned up many times. The CDR3 region is CASSYSWYTEAFF. Written as DNA, the CDR3 is TGTGCCAGCAGTTACTCGTGGTACACTGAAGCTTTCTTT. The rearrangement joins TRBV6-5 to TRBJ1-1, with unresolved D. Germline assignment: CDR1 MNHEY and CDR2 SVGAGI. V lost 0 bases to trimming and J lost 3 bases, with 5 bases between them. The CDR3 consists of 13 residues.

At least ten counts were recorded for this clonotype. The DNA for the CDR3 is TGTGCCAGCAGCCCCATGGCCCAGCGGGTCTACGAGCAGTACTTC. It specifies CASSPMAQRVYEQYF. The chain combines TRBV3-1 with TRBJ2-7; TRBD2 might be the D (6 bases). There are 15 residues in the CDR3. Germline assignment: CDR1 LGHDT and CDR2 YNNKEL (reference sequence). Trimming shortened V by 4 bases and J by 3 bases, and 16 bases separated the two germline ends.

In its sample, this clonotype was seen many times. The chain has TRBV7-9 and TRBJ2-1; D is possibly TRBD1 (5 bases). Germline CDR1 reads SEHNR; CDR2 reads FQNEAQ (reference sequence). The length of the CDR3 is 14 residues. V was clipped by 2 bases and J by 7 bases, with 12 bases between them. CDR3 coding DNA: TGTGCCAGCAGCTTATTCTCAGGGTGGAATGAGCAGTTCTTC. It codes for CASSLFSGWNEQFF.

This clonotype was seen at least ten times. The chain links TRBV29-1 to TRBJ1-5; a weak D match, TRBD1 (6 bases). Per germline, CDR1 SQVTM and CDR2 ANQGSEA. V lost 6 bases and J lost 4, with 13 bases in between. This CDR3 is built from 13 residues. The CDR3 DNA reads TGCAGCGTAAAAACAGGGACGAATCAGCCCCAGCATTTT. Translated: CSVKTGTNQPQHF.

Many counts were recorded for this clonotype. The V and J genes are TRBV29-1 and TRBJ2-1; tentative D call: TRBD2 (6 bases). CDR1 is SQVTM, CDR2 ANQGSEA, per germline. The V end was cut by 1 base, the J end by 6 bases, with 19 bases between. The CDR3 extends over 16 amino acids. CDR3 region: CSVEGVRGGNTNEQFF. The CDR3 DNA sequence: TGCAGCGTTGAAGGGGTGAGGGGCGGGAACACCAATGAGCAGTTCTTC.

The chain employs TRBV3-2 and TRBJ2-1. TRBV3-2 is an annotated pseudogene. This CDR3 spans 11 amino acids. This chain's CDR3 is CATTNDHEQFF. The CDR3 region has the DNA TGTGCCACCACCAACGATCATGAGCAGTTCTTC.

This clonotype was recorded at least ten times. The V and J genes are TRBV28 and TRBJ2-7; 10 bases match TRBD2. V was clipped by 6 bases and J by 4 bases; unmatched bases: 6. The CDR3 covers 14 residues. Germline V gene lookup returns CDR1 MDHEN and CDR2 SYDVKM. This CDR3 reads CASRELAGSYEQYF. For the CDR3, the DNA is TGTGCCAGCAGAGAACTAGCGGGATCATACGAGCAGTACTTC.

This clonotype was counted ten times or more. Mismatch with germline at one junction end may stem from a read error. The chain recombines TRBV5-1 with TRBJ2-1, with D hard to call. This CDR3 region has 12 residues. The germline V gene encodes CDR1 SGHRS and CDR2 YFSETQ. CDR3 amino acids: CASSLLDNEQFF. Written as DNA, the CDR3 is TGTGCCAGCAGCTTACTCGACAATGAGCAGTTCTTC.

On this clonotype itself: One end of the junction fails to match germline, which may point to a read error. The chain combines TRBV7-2 with TRBJ2-7; 7 bases are a match to TRBD2. There are 15 residues in the CDR3. Per germline, CDR1 SGHTA and CDR2 FQGNSA. This CDR3 reads CASSLAGAGSYGQYF. The CDR3 DNA follows: TGTGCCAGCAGCTTAGCTGGAGCGGGGTCCTACGGGCAGTACTTC.

The table lists this clonotype with many counts. The chain is built from TRBV20-1 and TRBJ2-7, with D uncertain. Trimming took 1 base from V and 7 from J, leaving 29 bases between them. The CDR3 extends over 18 amino acids. CDR1 is DFQATT and CDR2 is SNEGSKA in the germline V gene (reference sequence). The CDR3 DNA sequence: TGCAGTGCTAGAGCGCCTCGAGAAAAATGGGCCGGGTTGGGAGAGCAGTACTTC. It is translated as CSARAPREKWAGLGEQYF.

The sample holds many counts of this clonotype. The J gene is TRBJ2-1, the V gene TRBV29-1; unclear D gene. CDR3 length equals 14 residues. CDR1 and CDR2 from the germline V gene are SQVTM and ANQGSEA. Trimming cost V 3 bases and J 4 bases, with 13 bases left between them. CDR3: CSVDPPENYNEQFF. The CDR3 bases are TGCAGCGTTGATCCGCCCGAAAATTACAATGAGCAGTTCTTC.

This clonotype was observed many times. This sequence joins TRBV20-1 and TRBJ1-2; D remains ambiguous. Germline CDR1 and CDR2: DFQATT and SNEGSKA (reference sequence). With 4 bases removed from V and 7 bases from J, the gap between germline ends came to 13 bases. The CDR3 totals 12 residues. CDR3 in DNA: TGCAGTGCTACAGGAGGGTTGGGTGGCTACACCTTC. Translating it yields CSATGGLGGYTF.